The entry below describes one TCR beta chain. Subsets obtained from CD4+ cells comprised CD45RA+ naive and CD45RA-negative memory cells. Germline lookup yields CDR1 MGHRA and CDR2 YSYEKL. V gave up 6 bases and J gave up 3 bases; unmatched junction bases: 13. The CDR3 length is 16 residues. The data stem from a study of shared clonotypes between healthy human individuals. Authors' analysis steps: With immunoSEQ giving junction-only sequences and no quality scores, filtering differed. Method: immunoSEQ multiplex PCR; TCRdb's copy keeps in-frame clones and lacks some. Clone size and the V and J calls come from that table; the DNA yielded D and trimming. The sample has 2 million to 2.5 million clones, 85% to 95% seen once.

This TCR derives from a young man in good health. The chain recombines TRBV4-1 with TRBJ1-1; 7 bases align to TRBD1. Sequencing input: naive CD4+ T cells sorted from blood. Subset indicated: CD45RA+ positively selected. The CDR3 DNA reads TGCGCCAGCAGTCACAAGGGACAGTTTAAGGACACTGAAGCTTTCTTT. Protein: CASSHKGQFKDTEAFF.